The T cell receptor beta chain under discussion was sequenced for a study of cytomegalovirus exposure and HLA in healthy donors. V was trimmed by 2 bases and J by 3 bases, leaving 9 bases between them. The CDR3 runs to 14 residues. The germline CDR1 and CDR2 sequences are MDHEN and SYDVKM. The PCR was carried out with 60 Vbeta primers and 13 Jbeta primers. As handled by the study authors: Unique TCR beta chains totaled about 78 million in a later count, with some 10 million of them shared. Clones were read by immunoSEQ multiplex PCR, and TCRdb kept only the in-frame ones, dropping some. That table supplies the V and J calls and clone size; D and trimming were determined from the DNA. The sample has more than 110,000 clones, 70% to 85% seen once.

V gene TRBV28 combines with J gene TRBJ2-3, with a tentative D call TRBD2 (5 bases). The source material was PBMCs. The source is a man aged 25-45 years in good health and CMV-seropositive. CDR3 DNA: TGTGCCAGCAGTTTAGAGGGAAGGACAGATACGCAGTATTTT. Protein product: CASSLEGRTDTQYF. Looking up the rest from reference TRBV28 and TRBJ2-3 gives the full variable domain: DVKVTQSSRYLVKRTGEKVFLECVQDMDHENMFWYRQDPGLGLRLIYFSYDVKMKEKGDIPEGYSVSREKKERFSLILESASTNQTSMYLCASSLEGRTDTQYFGPGTRLTVL.